This T cell receptor (beta chain) was identified during a study of T cell changes during pregnancy in multiple sclerosis. Per the germline V gene, CDR1 is MNHEY and CDR2 is SVGAGI. This CDR3 contains 14 residues. V lost 2 bases to trimming and J lost 10 bases, with 14 bases between them. TCRdb's copy holds only in-frame clones and misses some; the assay was immunoSEQ multiplex PCR. The table includes about 54,000 clones, 91% detected once. The material was peripheral blood, obtained after pregnancy. The TCR originated in a female donor in good health, enrolled as a control in a pregnancy study. The rearrangement links TRBV6-5 to TRBJ1-4; the D gene is possibly TRBD1 (6 bases). CDR3 in amino acids: CASSYRQDGGKLFF. CDR3 bases: TGTGCCAGCAGTTACCGACAGGATGGGGGAAAACTGTTTTTT.